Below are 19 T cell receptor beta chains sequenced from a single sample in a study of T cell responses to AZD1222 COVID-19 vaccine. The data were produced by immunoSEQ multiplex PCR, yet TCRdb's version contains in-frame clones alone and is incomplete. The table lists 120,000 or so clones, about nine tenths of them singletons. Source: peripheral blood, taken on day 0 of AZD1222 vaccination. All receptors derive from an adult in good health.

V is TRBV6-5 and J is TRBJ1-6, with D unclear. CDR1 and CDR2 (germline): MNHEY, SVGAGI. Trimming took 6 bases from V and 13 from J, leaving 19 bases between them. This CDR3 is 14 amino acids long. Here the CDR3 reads CASSTTVFAGPLHF. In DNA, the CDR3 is TGTGCCAGCAGCACCACAGTTTTTGCGGGCCCCCTCCACTTT.

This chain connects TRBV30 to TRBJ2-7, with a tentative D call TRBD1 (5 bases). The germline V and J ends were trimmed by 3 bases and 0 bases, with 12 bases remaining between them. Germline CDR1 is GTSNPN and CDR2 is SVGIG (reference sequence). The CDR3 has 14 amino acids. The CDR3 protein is CAWRPGFSSYEQYF. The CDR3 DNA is TGTGCCTGGAGGCCAGGGTTTAGCTCCTACGAGCAGTACTTC.

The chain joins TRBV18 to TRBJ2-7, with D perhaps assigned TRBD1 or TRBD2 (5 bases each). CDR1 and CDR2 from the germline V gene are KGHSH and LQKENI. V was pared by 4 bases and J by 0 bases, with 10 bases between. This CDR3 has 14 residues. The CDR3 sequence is CASSRGDSSYEQYF. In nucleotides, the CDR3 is TGTGCCAGCTCACGAGGGGATAGCTCCTACGAGCAGTACTTC.

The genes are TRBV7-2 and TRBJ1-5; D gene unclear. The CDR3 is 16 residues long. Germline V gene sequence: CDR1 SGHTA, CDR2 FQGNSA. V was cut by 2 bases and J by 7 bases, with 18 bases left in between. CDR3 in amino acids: CASSLSGVRVFQPQHF. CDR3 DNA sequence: TGTGCCAGCAGCTTAAGTGGGGTGCGGGTTTTCCAGCCCCAGCATTTT. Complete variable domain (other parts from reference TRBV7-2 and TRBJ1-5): GAGVSQSPSNKVTEKGKDVELRCDPISGHTALYWYRQSLGQGLEFLIYFQGNSAPDKSGLPSDRFSAERTGGSVSTLTIQRTQQEDSAVYLCASSLSGVRVFQPQHFGDGTRLSIL.

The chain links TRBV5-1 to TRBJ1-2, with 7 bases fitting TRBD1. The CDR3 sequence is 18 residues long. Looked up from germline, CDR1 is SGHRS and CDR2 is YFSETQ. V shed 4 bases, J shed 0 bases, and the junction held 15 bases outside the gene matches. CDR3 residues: CASSLRTAGTVPNYGYTF. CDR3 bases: TGCGCCAGCAGCCTTCGTACAGCCGGGACAGTACCTAACTATGGCTACACCTTC.

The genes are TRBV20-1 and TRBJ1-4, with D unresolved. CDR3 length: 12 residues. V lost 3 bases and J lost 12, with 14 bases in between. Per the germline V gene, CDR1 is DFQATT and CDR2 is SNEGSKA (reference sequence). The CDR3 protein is CSASPTAVELFF. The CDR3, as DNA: TGCAGTGCTAGTCCTACAGCCGTGGAACTGTTTTTT.

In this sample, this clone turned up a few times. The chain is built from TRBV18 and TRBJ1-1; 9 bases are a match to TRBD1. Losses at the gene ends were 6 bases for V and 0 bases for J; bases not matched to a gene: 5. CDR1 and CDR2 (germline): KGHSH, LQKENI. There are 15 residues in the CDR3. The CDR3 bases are TGTGCCAGCTCCTTTGGGACAGGGATGAACACTGAAGCTTTCTTT. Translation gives CASSFGTGMNTEAFF.

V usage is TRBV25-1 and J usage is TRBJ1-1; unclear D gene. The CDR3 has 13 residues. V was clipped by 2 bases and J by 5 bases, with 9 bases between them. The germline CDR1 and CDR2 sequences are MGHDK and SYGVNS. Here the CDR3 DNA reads TGTGCCAGCAGTGAAGCCAGGATGACTGAAGCTTTCTTT. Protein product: CASSEARMTEAFF.

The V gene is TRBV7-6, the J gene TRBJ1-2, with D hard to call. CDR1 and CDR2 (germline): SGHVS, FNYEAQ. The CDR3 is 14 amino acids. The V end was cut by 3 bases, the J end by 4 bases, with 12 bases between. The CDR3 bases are TGTGCCAGCAGCTTTGGCCTAACTCGCTATGGCTACACCTTC. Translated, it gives CASSFGLTRYGYTF.

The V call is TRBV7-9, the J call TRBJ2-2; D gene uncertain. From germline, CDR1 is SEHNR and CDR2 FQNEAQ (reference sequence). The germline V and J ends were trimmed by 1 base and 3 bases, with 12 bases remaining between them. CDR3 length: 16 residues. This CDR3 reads CASSLGAGFYTGELFF. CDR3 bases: TGTGCCAGCAGCTTAGGGGCAGGATTTTACACCGGGGAGCTGTTTTTT.

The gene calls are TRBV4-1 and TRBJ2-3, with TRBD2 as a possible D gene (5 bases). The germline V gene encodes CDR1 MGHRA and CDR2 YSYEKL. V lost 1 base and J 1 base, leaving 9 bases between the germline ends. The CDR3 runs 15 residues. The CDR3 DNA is TGCGCCAGCAGCCAAGTGGCGGGCGGCACAGATACGCAGTATTTT. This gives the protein CASSQVAGGTDTQYF.

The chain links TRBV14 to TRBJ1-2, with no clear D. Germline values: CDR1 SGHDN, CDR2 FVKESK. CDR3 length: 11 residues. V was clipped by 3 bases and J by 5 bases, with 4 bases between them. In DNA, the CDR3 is TGTGCCAGCAGCCAGGGGTATGGCTACACCTTC. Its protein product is CASSQGYGYTF.

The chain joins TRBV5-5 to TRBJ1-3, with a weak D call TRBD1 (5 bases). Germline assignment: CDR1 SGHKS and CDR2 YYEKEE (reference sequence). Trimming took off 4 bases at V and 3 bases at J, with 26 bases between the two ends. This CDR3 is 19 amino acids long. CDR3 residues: CASSPRSPGRADRGNTIYF. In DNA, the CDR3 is TGTGCCAGCAGCCCGAGGAGTCCGGGGCGAGCGGATCGTGGAAACACCATATATTTT.

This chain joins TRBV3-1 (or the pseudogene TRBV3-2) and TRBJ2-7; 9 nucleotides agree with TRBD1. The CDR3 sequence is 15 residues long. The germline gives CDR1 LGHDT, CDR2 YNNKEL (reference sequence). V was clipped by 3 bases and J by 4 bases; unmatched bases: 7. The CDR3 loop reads CASSQAGTGLYEQYF. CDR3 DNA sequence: TGTGCCAGCAGCCAGGCCGGGACAGGGTTGTACGAGCAGTACTTC.

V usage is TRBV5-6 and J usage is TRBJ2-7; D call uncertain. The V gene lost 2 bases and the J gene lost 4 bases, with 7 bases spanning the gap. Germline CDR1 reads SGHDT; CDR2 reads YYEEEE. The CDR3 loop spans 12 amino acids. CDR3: CASSFTAYEQYF. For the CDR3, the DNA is TGTGCCAGCAGCTTTACCGCTTACGAGCAGTACTTC.

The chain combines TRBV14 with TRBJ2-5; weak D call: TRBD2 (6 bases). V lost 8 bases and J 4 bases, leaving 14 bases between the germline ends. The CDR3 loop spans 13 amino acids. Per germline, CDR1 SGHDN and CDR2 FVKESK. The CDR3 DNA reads TGTGCCAGCGCCCCGGGTAGCGGAGAGACCCAGTACTTC. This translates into CASAPGSGETQYF. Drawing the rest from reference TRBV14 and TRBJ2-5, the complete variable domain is EAGVTQFPSHSVIEKGQTVTLRCDPISGHDNLYWYRRVMGKEIKFLLHFVKESKQDESGMPNNRFLAERTGGTYSTLKVQPAELEDSGVYFCASAPGSGETQYFGPGTRLLVL.

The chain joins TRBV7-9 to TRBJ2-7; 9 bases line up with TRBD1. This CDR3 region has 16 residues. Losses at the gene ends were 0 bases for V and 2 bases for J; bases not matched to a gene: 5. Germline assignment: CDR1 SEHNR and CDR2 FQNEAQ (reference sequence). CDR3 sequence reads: CASSLAADRGAYEQYF. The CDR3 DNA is TGTGCCAGCAGCTTAGCCGCAGACAGGGGGGCCTACGAGCAGTACTTC.

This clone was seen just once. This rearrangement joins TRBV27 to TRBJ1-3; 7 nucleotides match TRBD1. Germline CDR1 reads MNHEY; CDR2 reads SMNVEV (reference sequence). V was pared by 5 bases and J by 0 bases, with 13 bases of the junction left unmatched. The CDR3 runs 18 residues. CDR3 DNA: TGTGCCAGCAGTCCCCAGGGGGGGCAGGGGCACTCTGGAAACACCATATATTTT. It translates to CASSPQGGQGHSGNTIYF.

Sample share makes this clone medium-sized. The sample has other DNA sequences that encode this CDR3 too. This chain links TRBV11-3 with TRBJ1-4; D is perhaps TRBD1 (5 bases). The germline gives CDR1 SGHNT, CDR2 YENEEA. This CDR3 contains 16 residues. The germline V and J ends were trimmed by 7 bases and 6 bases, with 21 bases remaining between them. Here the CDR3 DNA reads TGTGCCAGCAAAAAAGGGGTGGGGTCAGGAGATGAAAAACTGTTTTTT. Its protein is CASKKGVGSGDEKLFF.